This record looks at one T cell receptor (beta chain) sequence and its context. Its specificity is not known. CDR1 and CDR2 from the germline V gene are LNHDA and SQIVND (reference sequence). The V gene lost 6 bases and the J gene lost 6 bases, with 18 bases spanning the gap. The CDR3 has 15 amino acids. TCRdb keeps only in-frame clones here, not all; method: immunoSEQ multiplex PCR. Of about 10,000 clones in the sample, roughly 83% were seen once. These data come from a study of chemoradiotherapy in HPV16-positive cancers. Study observations and caveats: During treatment, candidate HPV-specific clones and E7-related motifs expanded in tumor. Better recurrence-free survival went with HPV-responsive T-cell expansion in HPV16-positive patients. HPV-specific T cells were functionally defined from only two HPV16-positive patients.

This chain uses TRBV19 with TRBJ1-5, with a tentative D call TRBD1 (6 bases). This specimen consisted of blood, obtained from a patient who underwent chemoradiotherapy. This clonotype originated in a human donor with HPV-associated anogenital cancer. The DNA for the CDR3 is TGTGCCAGTAGCCCGCTTGACAAGGGGGTTCAGCCCCAGCATTTT. Translated, it gives CASSPLDKGVQPQHF.